These 17 T cell receptor beta chains were all obtained from the same sample, sequenced in a study of T cells in localized non-small cell lung cancer. Assay used: immunoSEQ multiplex PCR; TCRdb lists only in-frame clones, some missing. The sample contains approximately 41,000 clones, about 88% of which appear only once. The starting material was peripheral blood, obtained before any cancer treatment. These receptor sequences come from an older female donor with stage I squamous cell lung carcinoma.

The chain is built from TRBV7-2 and TRBJ1-5; 9 bases fit TRBD1. Trimming cost V 1 base and J 12 bases; bases outside gene matches: 7. The CDR3 runs to 14 residues. From germline, CDR1 is SGHTA and CDR2 FQGNSA. The CDR3 region has the DNA TGTGCCAGCAGCTTAGTACAGGGACAGGGAGGCCAGCATTTT. It translates to CASSLVQGQGGQHF.

A note on this clone: The sample carries other DNA sequences with the same CDR3. The genes are TRBV7-6 and TRBJ1-2; D remains unclear. CDR3 size: 13 residues. V was cut by 3 bases and J by 0 bases, with 5 bases left in between. Germline V gene lookup returns CDR1 SGHVS and CDR2 FNYEAQ. CDR3 sequence: CASSLGANYGYTF. The CDR3 DNA sequence: TGTGCCAGCAGCTTGGGAGCTAACTATGGCTACACCTTC.

This rearrangement joins TRBV5-1 to TRBJ1-4; D ambiguous. Per germline, CDR1 SGHRS and CDR2 YFSETQ. The V and J ends lost 3 bases and 4 bases respectively, with 13 bases between them. This CDR3 is built from 15 residues. The CDR3 DNA sequence: TGCGCCAGCAGCTCCCGGATAGGTATTAATGAAAAACTGTTTTTT. Its translation is CASSSRIGINEKLFF.

The chain employs TRBV5-8 and TRBJ2-2; 7 nucleotides align to TRBD2. Trimming at V came to 3 bases and at J to 4 bases, leaving 6 bases not matched to a gene. This CDR3 has 15 residues. Germline V gene data show CDR1 as SGHTS and CDR2 as YDEGEE. The CDR3 DNA reads TGTGCCAGCAGCTCCCGACTAGCAATCACCGGGGAGCTGTTTTTT. It translates to CASSSRLAITGELFF.

V is TRBV11-3 and J is TRBJ2-1; D perhaps matches TRBD2 (6 bases). The germline gives CDR1 SGHNT, CDR2 YENEEA. V was shortened by 5 bases and J by 10 bases, with 18 bases between the two germline ends. CDR3 size: 14 residues. CDR3 sequence reads: CASSPATRREEQFF. For the CDR3, the DNA is TGTGCCAGCAGCCCAGCAACCCGACGGGAGGAGCAGTTCTTC.

This rearrangement joins TRBV14 to TRBJ2-7; D not certain. Germline CDR1 SGHDN, CDR2 FVKESK. V gave up 4 bases and J gave up 2 bases, with 6 bases separating them. The CDR3 totals 12 residues. The CDR3 DNA sequence: TGTGCCAGCAGCCTCTCGACCTACGAGCAGTACTTC. Translating it yields CASSLSTYEQYF.

This clone was found a few times. The genes are TRBV5-1 and TRBJ2-7; 7 nucleotides match TRBD1. The CDR3 extends over 15 amino acids. Per germline, CDR1 SGHRS and CDR2 YFSETQ. V was clipped by 3 bases and J by 1 base; unmatched bases: 7. DNA for the CDR3: TGCGCCAGCAGCTCTCGTGGGGACAGATCCTACGAGCAGTACTTC. Translating it yields CASSSRGDRSYEQYF.

The V and J genes are TRBV4-2 and TRBJ2-3, with 8 bases matching TRBD2. CDR3 size: 14 residues. The ends lost 6 bases at V and 2 bases at J; junction bases unmatched: 4. The germline V gene encodes CDR1 LGHNA and CDR2 YNFKEQ. The DNA of the CDR3 is TGTGCCAGCAGGGTGACTAGCGACACAGATACGCAGTATTTT. It translates to CASRVTSDTDTQYF.

The chain joins TRBV19 to TRBJ2-1, with 9 bases matching TRBD2. The germline CDR1 and CDR2 sequences are LNHDA and SQIVND (reference sequence). V trimming: 5 bases; J trimming: 0 bases; junction bases outside the gene matches: 14. This CDR3 has 19 amino acids. In DNA form, the CDR3 reads TGTGCCAGTAGTCGGTTTTTTGGACTAGCGAAAAGCTCCTACAATGAGCAGTTCTTC. Its protein is CASSRFFGLAKSSYNEQFF.

In this sample, this clone is medium-sized. The chain carries TRBV7-5 and TRBJ2-7; the table gives TRBD2 as D, unverified against the DNA. TRBV7-5 is shown as a pseudogene. The CDR3 is 16 residues long. The CDR3 DNA follows: TGTGCCAGAAGCTTAGGCCTTGGACTAGCGGACTACGAGCAGTACTTC. This encodes CARSLGLGLADYEQYF.

About this clone: At one boundary the junction diverges from the germline segment, which might be a read error. V and J are TRBV2 and TRBJ2-4; 12 bases align to TRBD1. The CDR3 loop spans 14 amino acids. CDR1 and CDR2 from the germline V gene are SNHLY and FYNNEI. CDR3 sequence reads: CVSSPGTGGRYGDF. The CDR3 region has the DNA TGTGTCAGCAGTCCGGGGACAGGGGGCCGCTACGGGGACTTC.

This chain links TRBV19 with TRBJ1-1; D unresolved. V lost 6 bases and J lost 7, with 18 bases in between. The CDR3 is 14 residues long. Germline assignment: CDR1 LNHDA and CDR2 SQIVND (reference sequence). CDR3 loop: CASRLDGSNGEAFF. CDR3 nucleotides: TGTGCCAGTAGACTTGACGGAAGCAACGGTGAAGCTTTCTTT.

V and J are TRBV30 and TRBJ2-3, with D perhaps given as TRBD1 or TRBD2 (8 bases each). The germline V gene has CDR1 GTSNPN and CDR2 SVGIG (reference sequence). The length of the CDR3 is 17 residues. Between the trimmed V and J ends, which lost 4 bases and 8 bases, there was a span of 28 bases. CDR3 in amino acids: CAWTGGAFTSGVGTQYF. CDR3 nucleotides: TGTGCCTGGACAGGGGGCGCTTTTACTAGCGGAGTTGGTACGCAGTATTTT.

For this clone: Additional DNA sequences in this sample encode the identical CDR3. CDR3 nucleotide sequence: TGTGCCAGCAGTTACGGCAGAAACTATGGCTACACCTTC. It is translated as CASSYGRNYGYTF. The rearrangement links TRBV6-5 to TRBJ1-2; no firm D call. The CDR3 covers 13 residues. Germline CDR1 is MNHEY and CDR2 is SVGAGI. V was trimmed by 2 bases and J by 2 bases, leaving 6 bases between them.

The rearrangement joins TRBV7-2 to TRBJ2-5; 8 nucleotides align to TRBD2. The CDR3 is 16 amino acids. Germline V lookup: CDR1 SGHTA, CDR2 FQGNSA. Trimming at V came to 4 bases and at J to 3 bases, leaving 10 bases not matched to a gene. The CDR3 nucleotides read TGTGCCAGCAGCTCCAAGAGGTCAGCGGGAGAAGAGACCCAGTACTTC. Translation gives CASSSKRSAGEETQYF. Variable domain in full (rest from reference TRBV7-2 and TRBJ2-5): GAGVSQSPSNKVTEKGKDVELRCDPISGHTALYWYRQSLGQGLEFLIYFQGNSAPDKSGLPSDRFSAERTGGSVSTLTIQRTQQEDSAVYLCASSSKRSAGEETQYFGPGTRLLVL.

The genes are TRBV19 and TRBJ1-2; the D gene is possibly TRBD1 (6 bases). V was shortened by 3 bases and J by 6 bases, with 11 bases between the two germline ends. Germline-derived CDR1 and CDR2 are LNHDA and SQIVND (reference sequence). The CDR3 totals 13 residues. CDR3 sequence reads: CASSMRGMDGYTF. CDR3 bases: TGTGCCAGTAGTATGAGGGGGATGGATGGCTACACCTTC.

This clone showed up just a few times. The CDR3 reads CATHYEQYF. Here the CDR3 DNA reads TGCGCCACACACTACGAGCAGTACTTC. This rearrangement joins TRBV10-1 to TRBJ2-7; no reliable D call. CDR3 size: 9 residues. V was trimmed by 10 bases and J by 3 bases, leaving 4 bases between them. The germline gives CDR1 WNHNN, CDR2 SYGVQD (reference sequence).